The 27 T cell receptor beta chains below were found in one sample sequenced in a study of shared clonotypes between healthy human individuals. The method was immunoSEQ multiplex PCR; TCRdb's version includes in-frame clones alone and lacks a portion of them. The top ten hold 0.89% of the sample, which has about a million clones, roughly 80% seen once. What was sequenced was memory CD4+ T cells from PBMCs. The sample's subset: CD45RA-negative fraction. The source of these receptors is a man aged 18 to 30 in good health. Some clones in this sample may be carry-over from other donors' samples.

V and J are TRBV27 and TRBJ1-5; D gene unclear. The CDR3 consists of 18 residues. Trimming took off 2 bases at V and 6 bases at J, with 23 bases between the two ends. Germline CDR1 MNHEY, CDR2 SMNVEV (reference sequence). As DNA, the CDR3 is TGTGCCAGCAGTTTAAAGTCCCGGGCCCGGGTACGAGGTCAGCCCCAGCATTTT. Amino acid sequence: CASSLKSRARVRGQPQHF.

This chain links TRBV7-9 with TRBJ2-7; 11 bases line up with TRBD2. From germline, CDR1 is SEHNR and CDR2 FQNEAQ (reference sequence). The CDR3 spans 15 residues. V lost 1 base and J lost 4; bases outside the gene matches: 3. CDR3 nucleotide sequence: TGTGCCAGCAGCTTAGATTCTAGCGGGAGGTACGAGCAGTACTTC. Translating it yields CASSLDSSGRYEQYF. Full variable domain (remainder filled in from reference TRBV7-9 and TRBJ2-7): DTGVSQNPRHKITKRGQNVTFRCDPISEHNRLYWYRQTLGQGPEFLTYFQNEAQLEKSRLLSDRFSAERPKGSFSTLEIQRTEQGDSAMYLCASSLDSSGRYEQYFGPGTRLTVT.

This chain uses TRBV27 with TRBJ2-7; no firm D call. The germline V and J ends were trimmed by 2 bases and 2 bases, with 13 bases remaining between them. The germline CDR1 and CDR2 sequences are MNHEY and SMNVEV (reference sequence). This CDR3 spans 15 amino acids. The CDR3 loop reads CASSLRQPTTYEQYF. CDR3 in DNA: TGTGCCAGCAGTTTACGCCAGCCAACGACCTACGAGCAGTACTTC.

V is TRBV28 and J is TRBJ1-1; D unresolved. V dropped 7 bases and J dropped 1 base, with 16 bases sitting between them. CDR3 size: 15 residues. Germline values: CDR1 MDHEN, CDR2 SYDVKM. CDR3 sequence: CASTDGRVGNTEAFF. The CDR3, as DNA: TGTGCCAGCACCGATGGACGGGTGGGGAACACTGAAGCTTTCTTT.

The CDR3 is CASSLIPGYRGPEGIYF. The CDR3 DNA reads TGTGCCAGCAGCCTGATCCCAGGGTATAGAGGCCCAGAGGGCATATATTTT. V usage is TRBV7-9 and J usage is TRBJ1-3; tentatively, D is TRBD1 (5 bases). Trimming took off 5 bases at V and 12 bases at J, with 29 bases between the two ends. Germline V gene sequence: CDR1 SEHNR, CDR2 FQNEAQ (reference sequence). The CDR3 covers 17 residues.

This chain uses TRBV6-5 with TRBJ2-1; D gene ambiguous. V was shortened by 6 bases and J by 8 bases, with 8 bases between the two germline ends. CDR1 is MNHEY, CDR2 SVGAGI, per germline. CDR3 size: 11 residues. The CDR3 reads CASSTHYEQFF. Written as DNA, the CDR3 is TGTGCCAGCAGCACACATTATGAGCAGTTCTTC.

This chain uses TRBV30 with TRBJ1-2; TRBD1 is a possible D gene (5 bases). In germline, CDR1 is GTSNPN, CDR2 SVGIG (reference sequence). The germline V and J ends were trimmed by 0 bases and 7 bases, with 12 bases remaining between them. The CDR3 is 13 amino acids. This CDR3 is CAWSVVGASGYTF. The CDR3 coding sequence is TGTGCCTGGAGTGTAGTAGGGGCGAGTGGCTACACCTTC.

This clone was picked up one time. The chain has TRBV11-2 and TRBJ2-7, with TRBD1 matching over 9 bases. The germline V gene has CDR1 SGHAT and CDR2 FQNNGV. V lost 4 bases and J lost 0; bases outside the gene matches: 4. The CDR3 has 15 amino acids. CDR3 nucleotide sequence: TGTGCCAGCAGCTCGTACAGGGGGCGCTCCTACGAGCAGTACTTC. Residues: CASSSYRGRSYEQYF.

CDR3 in amino acids: CASSGTRGQPQHF. CDR3 nucleotides: TGTGCCAGCAGTGGGACTCGGGGTCAGCCCCAGCATTTT. The chain couples TRBV2 to TRBJ1-5; the D is unclear. The length of the CDR3 is 13 residues. CDR1 and CDR2 (germline): SNHLY, FYNNEI. The germline V and J ends were trimmed by 4 bases and 6 bases, with 10 bases remaining between them.

This clone was counted between two and nine times. This sequence joins TRBV28 and TRBJ2-6; D is possibly TRBD1 or TRBD2 (5 bases each). Between the trimmed V and J ends, which lost 3 bases and 1 base, there was a span of 10 bases. Per the germline V gene, CDR1 is MDHEN and CDR2 is SYDVKM. The length of the CDR3 is 16 residues. The CDR3 sequence: CASSLGWGSGANVLTF. Written as DNA, the CDR3 is TGTGCCAGCAGTTTGGGGTGGGGGTCTGGGGCCAACGTCCTGACTTTC.

V gene TRBV18 combines with J gene TRBJ2-3; D is perhaps TRBD2 (5 bases). The CDR3 has 16 residues. CDR1 is KGHSH and CDR2 is LQKENI in the germline V gene. With 3 bases removed from V and 1 base from J, the gap between germline ends came to 14 bases. CDR3 in amino acids: CASSPFRSSGTDTQYF. Here the CDR3 DNA reads TGTGCCAGCTCACCCTTTAGGAGTAGCGGCACAGATACGCAGTATTTT.

The chain joins TRBV19 to TRBJ1-5; 7 bases are a match to TRBD1. CDR3 length equals 14 residues. Germline V lookup: CDR1 LNHDA, CDR2 SQIVND (reference sequence). The ends lost 5 bases at V and 5 bases at J; junction bases unmatched: 6. In DNA form, the CDR3 reads TGTGCCAGTAGTGCAGACAGGGTATATCAGCCCCAGCATTTT. Translated, it gives CASSADRVYQPQHF.

This clone appeared a few times. V gene TRBV7-3 combines with J gene TRBJ1-1; TRBD1 is a possible D gene (5 bases). Germline CDR1 reads SGHTA; CDR2 reads FQGTGA. This CDR3 comprises 13 residues. Trimming took 5 bases from V and 5 from J, leaving 12 bases between them. CDR3 sequence reads: CASSAGGETEAFF. The CDR3, as DNA: TGTGCCAGCAGCGCAGGAGGGGAGACTGAAGCTTTCTTT.

The V and J genes are TRBV5-1 and TRBJ2-7; no reliable D call. This CDR3 spans 14 amino acids. V lost 0 bases and J 3 bases, leaving 10 bases between the germline ends. CDR1 is SGHRS, CDR2 YFSETQ, per germline. CDR3 amino acids: CASSLAAELYEQYF. As DNA, the CDR3 is TGCGCCAGCAGCTTGGCGGCGGAACTCTACGAGCAGTACTTC.

The V and J genes are TRBV9 and TRBJ2-7, with 10 positions matching TRBD2. Germline lookup yields CDR1 SGDLS and CDR2 YYNGEE. V lost 6 bases, J lost 3 bases, and 6 bases stayed unmatched. The CDR3 covers 14 residues. DNA of the CDR3: TGTGCCAGCACTCAGACTAGCGGGTTCTACGAGCAGTACTTC. This sequence encodes CASTQTSGFYEQYF.

The genes are TRBV7-9 and TRBJ2-5; D gene uncertain. The germline gives CDR1 SEHNR, CDR2 FQNEAQ (reference sequence). The CDR3 is 15 residues long. V was cut by 2 bases and J by 1 base, with 11 bases left in between. CDR3: CASSLTPTVQETQYF. As DNA, the CDR3 is TGTGCCAGCAGCTTAACCCCCACGGTCCAAGAGACCCAGTACTTC.

The rearrangement joins TRBV19 to TRBJ2-7; D tentatively fits TRBD1 or TRBD2 (5 bases each). Between the trimmed V and J ends, which lost 5 bases and 2 bases, there was a span of 19 bases. This CDR3 is built from 16 residues. Germline lookup yields CDR1 LNHDA and CDR2 SQIVND (reference sequence). The CDR3 loop reads CASSPGRPGGTYEQYF. The CDR3 DNA reads as TGTGCCAGTAGTCCGGGACGCCCGGGTGGGACCTACGAGCAGTACTTC.

The chain links TRBV2 to TRBJ2-7; 11 bases are a match to TRBD2. Unmatched junction bases numbered 9, after V lost 4 bases and J lost 13 bases. Germline V CDR1 and CDR2: SNHLY, FYNNEI. CDR3 length: 13 residues. The CDR3 nucleotides read TGTGCCAGCAGTGCCACTAGCGGGAGCCCCCATTACTTC. As protein: CASSATSGSPHYF.

This clone was picked up one time. The chain combines TRBV4-1 with TRBJ1-2; D unresolved. The length of the CDR3 is 14 residues. V gave up 0 bases and J gave up 4 bases, with 9 bases separating them. The germline V gene encodes CDR1 MGHRA and CDR2 YSYEKL. Here the CDR3 DNA reads TGCGCCAGCAGCCAAGAGGAGGCAGCCTATGGCTACACCTTC. Translation gives CASSQEEAAYGYTF.

The chain joins TRBV7-2 to TRBJ2-1, with TRBD2 matching over 11 bases. The V and J ends lost 1 base and 7 bases, in that order; junction bases with no gene match: 9. This CDR3 is built from 17 residues. The V gene's germline CDR1 is SGHTA and CDR2 FQGNSA. The CDR3 DNA reads TGTGCCAGCAGCTTAGATTTACTAGCGGGAGCTAGTAATGAGCAGTTCTTC. Translating gives CASSLDLLAGASNEQFF.

The rearrangement joins TRBV19 to TRBJ1-1; 8 bases align to TRBD1. Germline V gives CDR1 LNHDA, CDR2 SQIVND (reference sequence). CDR3 size: 16 residues. The V segment lost 3 bases and the J segment 1 base; nucleotides outside the gene matches: 7. The CDR3 nucleotides are TGTGCCAGTAGTATGATGCCAGGGGGCAGGAACACTGAAGCTTTCTTT. This codes for CASSMMPGGRNTEAFF.

V is TRBV7-2 and J is TRBJ2-7; TRBD1 is a possible D gene (6 bases). V was trimmed by 4 bases and J by 1 base, leaving 11 bases between them. This CDR3 is 14 amino acids long. CDR1 and CDR2 from the germline V gene are SGHTA and FQGNSA. The CDR3, as DNA: TGTGCCAGCAGCTATTACAGGGAGTCCTACGAGCAGTACTTC. It specifies CASSYYRESYEQYF.

The chain employs TRBV6-5 and TRBJ1-5; 9 bases agree with TRBD1. The CDR3 is 14 residues long. V lost 6 bases and J lost 7; bases outside the gene matches: 7. The germline gives CDR1 MNHEY, CDR2 SVGAGI. CDR3 region: CASSPDRGSQPQHF. The CDR3 DNA follows: TGTGCCAGCAGCCCTGACAGGGGGAGCCAGCCCCAGCATTTT.

The chain uses TRBV30 and TRBJ2-5; 16 nucleotides align to TRBD2. The J call may be faulty, since TRBJ2-7 better matches the DNA end. CDR1 is GTSNPN, CDR2 SVGIG, per germline (reference sequence). The CDR3 covers 16 residues. The CDR3, as DNA: TGTGCCTGGAGCCCCGGGACTAGCGGGAGGGCCCACGAGCAGTACTTC. Protein: CAWSPGTSGRAHEQYF.

This clone has more than one count but fewer than ten. The rearrangement links TRBV6-5 to TRBJ1-5; D unresolved. The V end was cut by 4 bases, the J end by 1 base, with 11 bases between. Germline V gene sequence: CDR1 MNHEY, CDR2 SVGAGI. CDR3 length: 15 residues. CDR3 DNA sequence: TGTGCCAGCAGTTCCCCAATGGACAGCAATCAGCCCCAGCATTTT. Its protein is CASSSPMDSNQPQHF.

The V gene is TRBV28, the J gene TRBJ2-2; no clear D. The germline CDR1 and CDR2 sequences are MDHEN and SYDVKM. The CDR3 is 14 amino acids. The V end was cut by 5 bases, the J end by 5 bases, with 12 bases between. CDR3 loop: CASSTLTVTGELFF. CDR3 in DNA: TGTGCCAGCAGTACCTTGACGGTGACCGGGGAGCTGTTTTTT. The full variable domain, completed using reference TRBV28 and TRBJ2-2, is DVKVTQSSRYLVKRTGEKVFLECVQDMDHENMFWYRQDPGLGLRLIYFSYDVKMKEKGDIPEGYSVSREKKERFSLILESASTNQTSMYLCASSTLTVTGELFFGEGSRLTVL.

The V and J genes are TRBV5-6 and TRBJ2-3; D is possibly TRBD2 (6 bases). The CDR3 is 14 residues long. The V gene lost 5 bases and the J gene lost 9 bases, with 19 bases spanning the gap. Germline V gene data show CDR1 as SGHDT and CDR2 as YYEEEE. As DNA, the CDR3 is TGTGCCAGCAGGTTCTCTGGGGGGATAGGAACGCAGTATTTT. Translating it yields CASRFSGGIGTQYF.